This T cell receptor beta chain was profiled in a study of high-grade serous ovarian cancer treatment subgroups. Study-wide background: On average, 14,192 reads and 7,494 unique TCR beta rearrangements were obtained per sample. Study-wide results and caveats: CDR1 and CDR2 were left unanalyzed; analyses focused on CDR3. Tumors within one patient showed repertoire similarity of about 0.11 to 0.79.

Tumor samples were taken before definitive surgery or chemotherapy. Sequencing was performed with immunoSEQ multiplex PCR; in TCRdb, only in-frame clones are kept and a portion is missing. Here the sample spans 9,500 to 15,000 clones, about 88% being singletons. Trimming took off 3 bases at V and 3 bases at J, with 9 bases between the two ends. The CDR3 loop spans 13 amino acids. Germline CDR1 reads SGHRS; CDR2 reads YFSETQ. Notes on this clone: The target antigen is unknown.

The V and J genes are TRBV5-1 and TRBJ1-2, with a tentative D call TRBD1 (6 bases). The TCR sequence derives from a human donor with high-grade serous ovarian cancer. Sequencing input: tumor tissue. CDR3 coding DNA: TGCGCCAGCAGCTCCGGACAGCACTATGGCTACACCTTC. Translated, it gives CASSSGQHYGYTF.